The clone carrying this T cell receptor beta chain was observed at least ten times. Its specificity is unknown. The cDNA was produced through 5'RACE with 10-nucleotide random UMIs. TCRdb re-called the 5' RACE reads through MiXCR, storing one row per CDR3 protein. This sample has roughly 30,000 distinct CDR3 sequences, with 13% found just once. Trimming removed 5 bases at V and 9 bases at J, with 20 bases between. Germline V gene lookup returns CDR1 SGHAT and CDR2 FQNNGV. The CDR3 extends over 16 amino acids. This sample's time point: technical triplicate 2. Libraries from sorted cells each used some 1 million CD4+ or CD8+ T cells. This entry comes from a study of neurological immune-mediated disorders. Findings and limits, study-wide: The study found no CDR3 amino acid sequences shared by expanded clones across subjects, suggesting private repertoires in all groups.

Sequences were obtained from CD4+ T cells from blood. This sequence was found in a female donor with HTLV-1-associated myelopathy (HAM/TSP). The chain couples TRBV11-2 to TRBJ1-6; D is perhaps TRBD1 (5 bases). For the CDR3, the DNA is TGTGCCAGCAGCCATAACAGGCCTCGAGTCGGTTCACCCCTCCACTTT. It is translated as CASSHNRPRVGSPLHF.